These 17 T cell receptor beta chains share one sample of origin, sequenced in a study of blood T cell repertoires in COVID-19. Libraries were prepared by immunoSEQ multiplex PCR; TCRdb keeps only in-frame clonotypes and omits some of them. The sample includes some 200,000 clones, about 80% of them seen just once. The sequenced sample consisted of PBMCs or T cells enriched from blood (not recorded which). These TCRs come from a woman aged 50 to 60 who had been exposed to COVID-19.

The chain is built from TRBV2 and TRBJ2-5, with TRBD2 matching 7 bases. The CDR3 has 13 amino acids. Germline V gene data show CDR1 as SNHLY and CDR2 as FYNNEI. V gave up 6 bases and J gave up 13 bases; unmatched junction bases: 14. This chain's CDR3 is CASRTGTMDPSYF. As DNA, the CDR3 is TGTGCCAGCAGAACTGGGACTATGGATCCGTCGTACTTC.

The table lists this clone with a count of one. V is TRBV19 and J is TRBJ1-2; TRBD1 matches at 8 bases. The CDR3 has 14 residues. With V trimmed by 4 bases and J by 6 bases, 7 bases remained unmatched. Germline CDR1 is LNHDA and CDR2 is SQIVND (reference sequence). CDR3 DNA: TGTGCCAGTAGTAGGAGGGACAGGACGGATGGCTACACCTTC. This codes for CASSRRDRTDGYTF.

The V and J genes are TRBV11-2 and TRBJ2-5, with D unresolved. The length of the CDR3 is 16 residues. Germline-derived CDR1 and CDR2 are SGHAT and FQNNGV. Trimming shortened V by 5 bases and J by 4 bases, and 20 bases separated the two germline ends. The CDR3 DNA is TGTGCCAGCAGCCCTCCCCTCGGTATAGACTTAGAGACCCAGTACTTC. It is translated as CASSPPLGIDLETQYF.

V gene TRBV6-4 combines with J gene TRBJ1-1; D is unresolved. In germline, CDR1 is MRHNA, CDR2 SNTAGT. V was cut by 6 bases and J by 3 bases, with 14 bases left in between. The CDR3 has 14 amino acids. CDR3: CASREGETYTEAFF. CDR3 DNA: TGTGCCAGCAGAGAGGGCGAGACTTACACTGAAGCTTTCTTT.

This chain links TRBV21-1 with TRBJ1-3. TRBV21-1 is a pseudogene locus. This CDR3 is 14 amino acids long. The CDR3 reads CASSKTGRGNTIYF. CDR3 in DNA: TGTGCCAGCAGCAAAACGGGGAGGGGAAACACCATATATTTT.

The chain employs TRBV7-6 and TRBJ1-1; the D gene is possibly TRBD1 (5 bases). V lost 6 bases and J 11 bases, leaving 13 bases between the germline ends. The CDR3 extends over 11 amino acids. The germline V gene encodes CDR1 SGHVS and CDR2 FNYEAQ. The CDR3: CASSTPGDAFF. For the CDR3, the DNA is TGTGCCAGCAGTACCCCGGGGGACGCTTTCTTT.

This sequence joins TRBV19 and TRBJ1-3; 8 nucleotides line up with TRBD1. The CDR3 extends over 14 amino acids. Per the germline V gene, CDR1 is LNHDA and CDR2 is SQIVND (reference sequence). V gave up 4 bases and J gave up 2 bases; unmatched junction bases: 1. In DNA form, the CDR3 reads TGTGCCAGTAGTACGACAGGGGCTGGAAACACCATATATTTT. Amino acids: CASSTTGAGNTIYF. Complete variable domain (other parts from reference TRBV19 and TRBJ1-3): DGGITQSPKYLFRKEGQNVTLSCEQNLNHDAMYWYRQDPGQGLRLIYYSQIVNDFQKGDIAEGYSVSREKKESFPLTVTSAQKNPTAFYLCASSTTGAGNTIYFGEGSWLTVV.

This clone turned up a few times. CDR3 coding DNA: TGTGCCAGTAGTATTCGGGGAACTGCTTATGGAACGAACACTGAAGCTTTCTTT. Its protein is CASSIRGTAYGTNTEAFF. The genes are TRBV19 and TRBJ1-1; D is unresolved. V was pared by 3 bases and J by 1 base, with 21 bases between. Germline values: CDR1 LNHDA, CDR2 SQIVND (reference sequence). This CDR3 contains 18 residues.

This clone has just a few counts. V is TRBV27 and J is TRBJ1-5; D is undetermined. The V gene's germline CDR1 is MNHEY and CDR2 SMNVEV (reference sequence). Trimming took off 2 bases at V and 11 bases at J, with 13 bases between the two ends. This CDR3 has 13 amino acids. This CDR3 is CASSLKASRAQHF. The DNA of the CDR3 is TGTGCCAGCAGTTTAAAGGCATCCCGGGCCCAGCATTTT.

The chain carries TRBV5-4 and TRBJ2-5, with TRBD1 matching over 9 bases. Trimming at V came to 1 base and at J to 4 bases, leaving 11 bases not matched to a gene. Germline V gene lookup returns CDR1 SGHNT and CDR2 YYREEE (reference sequence). CDR3 length: 17 residues. The CDR3 reads CASSLRTGGAGRETQYF. CDR3 nucleotide sequence: TGTGCCAGCAGCTTGCGAACAGGGGGCGCCGGTCGAGAGACCCAGTACTTC. The full variable domain, completed using reference TRBV5-4 and TRBJ2-5, is ETGVTQSPTHLIKTRGQQVTLRCSSQSGHNTVSWYQQALGQGPQFIFQYYREEENGRGNFPPRFSGLQFPNYSSELNVNALELDDSALYLCASSLRTGGAGRETQYFGPGTRLLVL.

V and J are TRBV18 and TRBJ1-2; tentatively, D is TRBD1 (5 bases). Trimming removed 0 bases from V and 2 bases from J, with 7 bases in between. The germline CDR1 and CDR2 sequences are KGHSH and LQKENI. CDR3 size: 14 residues. In DNA, the CDR3 is TGTGCCAGCTCACCACCGGGGGGGAACTATGGCTACACCTTC. It yields the protein CASSPPGGNYGYTF.

The chain links TRBV18 to TRBJ1-4; D is unresolved. Germline CDR1 KGHSH, CDR2 LQKENI. The germline V and J ends were trimmed by 3 bases and 7 bases, with 6 bases remaining between them. The CDR3 contains 12 residues. The DNA of the CDR3 is TGTGCCAGCTCACCGGGCCCTGAAAAACTGTTTTTT. This translates into CASSPGPEKLFF.

On this clone: The junction departs from the called germline gene at one end, perhaps through a read error. The chain employs TRBV7-9 and TRBJ1-2; TRBD1 matches 7 bases. Germline CDR1 is SEHNR and CDR2 is FQNEAQ (reference sequence). CDR3 length: 11 amino acids. The CDR3 DNA is TGTGCCAGCAGCTACGGACAGGAATCTTCCTTC. Encoded protein: CASSYGQESSF. Using reference TRBV7-9 and TRBJ1-2 for the parts outside the CDR3, the full variable domain is DTGVSQNPRHKITKRGQNVTFRCDPISEHNRLYWYRQTLGQGPEFLTYFQNEAQLEKSRLLSDRFSAERPKGSFSTLEIQRTEQGDSAMYLCASSYGQESSFGSGTRLTVV.

V gene TRBV5-8 combines with J gene TRBJ1-1; the match to TRBD1 covers 8 bases. Germline loops: CDR1 SGHTS, CDR2 YDEGEE. The CDR3 consists of 14 residues. V shed 4 bases and J 1 base; nucleotides not matched to a gene: 3. The CDR3 DNA reads TGTGCCAGCAGCGTGACAGGGGAGAACACTGAAGCTTTCTTT. The encoded protein is CASSVTGENTEAFF.

The genes are TRBV5-1 and TRBJ2-7; D perhaps matches TRBD2 (6 bases). Between the trimmed V and J ends, which lost 3 bases and 4 bases, there was a span of 20 bases. Germline V gene lookup returns CDR1 SGHRS and CDR2 YFSETQ. The CDR3 sequence is 16 residues long. The CDR3 region is CASSSNTGFGGYEQYF. For the CDR3, the DNA is TGCGCCAGCAGCTCTAATACAGGTTTCGGAGGGTACGAGCAGTACTTC.

This chain links TRBV18 with TRBJ2-2; 7 bases line up with TRBD2. After removal of 3 bases from V and 0 bases from J, the junction contained 4 bases not matched to a gene. The CDR3 is made up of 16 amino acids. Germline V gene lookup returns CDR1 KGHSH and CDR2 LQKENI. The DNA for the CDR3 is TGTGCCAGCTCACCCGGCGGGGGATCGAACACCGGGGAGCTGTTTTTT. Translation: CASSPGGGSNTGELFF.

The chain is built from TRBV27 and TRBJ2-3; D is possibly TRBD1 (6 bases). The length of the CDR3 is 13 residues. Germline loops: CDR1 MNHEY, CDR2 SMNVEV (reference sequence). V was cut by 4 bases and J by 5 bases, with 10 bases left in between. CDR3 sequence (DNA): TGTGCCAGCAGTTATCAGGGGAAAGATACGCAGTATTTT. Translation gives CASSYQGKDTQYF.